This entry concerns a single TCR beta chain. V was clipped by 7 bases and J by 2 bases, with 11 bases between them. The germline CDR1 and CDR2 sequences are MGHDK and SYGVNS. The CDR3 loop spans 14 amino acids. Per sample, no less than 6 micrograms of total RNA were extracted. The data stem from a study of blood T cells in healthy people across ages. Sample-barcoded 5' priming and a J-beta primer mix drove a second PCR of 7 to 11 cycles. TCRdb itself ran the 5' RACE reads through MiXCR, one entry per CDR3 protein. The profile covers about 1.6 million distinct CDR3 sequences, with about 31% appearing a single time and 11% taken by the ten largest.

This chain connects TRBV25-1 to TRBJ2-2; D ambiguous. The clonotype originates from a woman aged 25 to 45 in good health. The sequencing input was blood. CDR3 nucleotide sequence: TGTGCCAGCACACCGGCAGCAAACACCGGGGAGCTGTTTTTT. It is translated as CASTPAANTGELFF. Filled out from reference TRBV25-1 and TRBJ2-2, the complete variable domain reads EADIYQTPRYLVIGTGKKITLECSQTMGHDKMYWYQQDPGMELHLIHYSYGVNSTEKGDLSSESTVSRIRTEHFPLTLESARPSHTSQYLCASTPAANTGELFFGEGSRLTVL.